This TCR beta chain appears in the sequencing data of a study of blood T cell repertoires in COVID-19. Data came from immunoSEQ multiplex PCR; TCRdb stores just in-frame clones and leaves some out. The sample contains a few hundred thousand clones, 65% to 85% of which appear only once. Participant age was roughly 18 to 90 years, and participants resided in fewer than 25 US areas. Participants reported their clinical history, and cohort assignment relied on those reports. From germline, CDR1 is LNHNV and CDR2 YYDKDF (reference sequence). This CDR3 is 16 amino acids long. J lost 5 bases, V lost 0 bases, and 4 bases had no gene match. This clone was detected only once.

V is TRBV15 and J is TRBJ2-3; 11 bases fit TRBD1. This TCR was sampled from a man between 50 and 59 years old who had recovered from COVID-19. The specimen was PBMCs or T cells enriched from blood (not recorded which). CDR3 bases: TGTGCCACCAGCAGAGATTGGACAGGGGGCTTAGATACGCAGTATTTT. This sequence encodes CATSRDWTGGLDTQYF.